These T cell receptor beta chains were read from a single sample in a study of OX40 agonist ivuxolimab in advanced cancers. Generated by immunoSEQ multiplex PCR, the TCRdb table keeps only in-frame clones and is missing some. The table records 55,000 to 80,000 clones, over 75% of them present only once. The material sequenced was CD4+ or CD8+ T cells sorted from blood, taken in a trial of the OX40 agonist ivuxolimab. The receptors here all came from an adult with an advanced solid tumor such as melanoma, head and neck, liver or kidney cancer. Both conserved end residues are part of each CDR3. Each record gives: clone size, D gene, V gene, J gene, CDR3 protein, CDR3 DNA. A D gene is named only where the DNA matches it firmly. Expanded clones get a size class; other rows say once, few or many, or leave the size out.

size: -
D: TRBD1
V: TRBV7-9
J: TRBJ2-4
CDR3: CASSTTGGPKNIQYF
DNA: TGTGCCAGCAGTACGACAGGGGGACCCAAAAACATTCAGTACTTC

size: -
D: TRBD2
V: TRBV7-2
J: TRBJ2-2
CDR3: CASSLGVLAGVGTGELFF
DNA: TGTGCCAGCAGCCTCGGGGTTTTAGCGGGAGTAGGTACCGGGGAGCTGTTTTTT

size: -
D: -
V: TRBV4-1
J: TRBJ1-1
CDR3: CASSGYNQGAEAFF
DNA: TGCGCCAGCAGCGGGTACAATCAGGGTGCTGAAGCTTTCTTT

size: -
D: -
V: TRBV7-9
J: TRBJ2-7
CDR3: CASSKTSESSYEQYF
DNA: TGCGCCAGCAGCAAGACTAGTGAGAGCTCCTACGAGCAGTACTTC

size: -
D: -
V: TRBV9
J: TRBJ1-2
CDR3: CATAGSPNYGYTF
DNA: TGTGCCACCGCAGGGAGCCCCAACTATGGCTACACCTTC

size: -
D: TRBD1
V: TRBV28
J: TRBJ1-2
CDR3: CASSLGTGDGYTF
DNA: TGTGCCAGCAGTTTGGGGACAGGGGATGGCTACACCTTC

size: -
D: -
V: TRBV6-6
J: TRBJ2-5
CDR3: CASSAQETQYF
DNA: TGTGCCAGCAGTGCCCAAGAGACCCAGTACTTC

size: -
D: TRBD1
V: TRBV7-6
J: TRBJ1-1
CDR3: CASSPRQGAVNTEAFF
DNA: TGTGCCAGCAGCCCCCGACAGGGGGCCGTGAACACTGAAGCTTTCTTT

size: -
D: -
V: TRBV7-8
J: TRBJ2-1
CDR3: CASSQGTRRGNEQFF
DNA: TGTGCCAGCAGCCAAGGGACCCGCCGGGGCAATGAGCAGTTCTTC

size: -
D: TRBD1
V: TRBV6-5
J: TRBJ1-1
CDR3: CAPRDRENTEAFF
DNA: TGTGCCCCCAGGGACAGGGAGAACACTGAAGCTTTCTTT

size: -
D: -
V: TRBV19
J: TRBJ2-2
CDR3: CASSIGISQWNTGELFF
DNA: TGTGCCAGTAGTATAGGAATAAGCCAATGGAACACCGGGGAGCTGTTTTTT

size: once
D: -
V: TRBV5-4
J: TRBJ2-1
CDR3: CASSPRRQGRGNEQFF
DNA: TGTGCCAGCAGCCCAAGGCGTCAGGGTAGGGGCAATGAGCAGTTCTTC

size: -
D: -
V: TRBV7-9
J: TRBJ2-1
CDR3: CASSGATGLYNEQFF
DNA: TGTGCCAGCAGCGGCGCCACCGGGCTATACAATGAGCAGTTCTTC

size: -
D: TRBD1
V: TRBV5-4
J: TRBJ2-6
CDR3: CASSLGPGQGLLGANVLTF
DNA: TGTGCCAGCAGCTTAGGGCCCGGACAGGGCTTACTCGGGGCCAACGTCCTGACTTTC

size: -
D: -
V: TRBV7-6
J: TRBJ1-4
CDR3: CASSPFPATNEKLFF
DNA: TGTGCCAGCAGTCCCTTTCCCGCAACTAATGAAAAACTGTTTTTT

size: few
D: -
V: TRBV2
J: TRBJ1-1
CDR3: CASSEALGRMNTEAFF
DNA: TGTGCCAGCAGTGAAGCGCTGGGCCGTATGAACACTGAAGCTTTCTTT

size: -
D: -
V: TRBV28
J: TRBJ1-2
CDR3: CASRRTPGRSYGYTF
DNA: TGTGCCAGCAGGCGGACCCCGGGACGGAGCTATGGCTACACCTTC

size: few
D: -
V: TRBV5-6
J: TRBJ1-5
CDR3: CASSRVSQPQHF
DNA: TGTGCCAGCAGCCGGGTTAGTCAGCCCCAGCATTTT

size: -
D: TRBD1
V: TRBV28
J: TRBJ1-5
CDR3: CASNPGQGVAYSNQPQHF
DNA: TGTGCCAGCAATCCGGGACAGGGGGTCGCCTATAGCAATCAGCCCCAGCATTTT

size: -
D: TRBD1
V: TRBV4-2
J: TRBJ1-2
CDR3: CASSQGQGHGYTF
DNA: TGTGCCAGCAGCCAGGGACAGGGCCATGGCTACACCTTC

size: -
D: -
V: TRBV2
J: TRBJ1-5
CDR3: CASSEGASQPQHF
DNA: TGTGCCAGCAGTGAAGGGGCCAGTCAGCCCCAGCATTTT

size: -
D: -
V: TRBV15
J: TRBJ2-3
CDR3: CATSRDRDTQYF
DNA: TGTGCCACCAGCAGAGATAGGGATACGCAGTATTTT

size: -
D: TRBD1
V: TRBV11-3
J: TRBJ2-7
CDR3: CASSGDSYEQYF
DNA: TGTGCCAGCAGTGGGGACAGCTACGAGCAGTACTTC

size: -
D: TRBD2
V: TRBV4-2
J: TRBJ2-5
CDR3: CASSRVAGSQETQYF
DNA: TGTGCCAGCAGCCGAGTAGCGGGATCCCAAGAGACCCAGTACTTC

size: -
D: -
V: TRBV14
J: TRBJ2-1
CDR3: CASSQVDGSPYNEQFF
DNA: TGTGCCAGCAGCCAAGTAGACGGTTCTCCCTACAATGAGCAGTTCTTC

size: -
D: -
V: TRBV9
J: TRBJ2-1
CDR3: CASSVGTLVRNEQFF
DNA: TGTGCCAGCAGCGTCGGGACTTTGGTCCGGAATGAGCAGTTCTTC

size: -
D: -
V: TRBV13
J: TRBJ1-1
CDR3: CASSLGILGMNTEAFF
DNA: TGTGCCAGCAGCTTAGGTATATTAGGGATGAACACTGAAGCTTTCTTT

size: once
D: -
V: TRBV2
J: TRBJ1-1
CDR3: CASSGVRLRGNTEAFF
DNA: TGTGCCAGCAGTGGTGTCCGCCTAAGGGGGAACACTGAAGCTTTCTTT

size: -
D: TRBD2
V: TRBV18
J: TRBJ2-3
CDR3: CASSPVTSGTDTQYF
DNA: TGTGCCAGCTCCCCTGTAACTAGCGGGACAGATACGCAGTATTTT

size: -
D: -
V: TRBV5-1
J: TRBJ2-3
CDR3: CASSLAGRPDTQYF
DNA: TGCGCCAGCAGCTTGGCGGGCCGGCCAGATACGCAGTATTTT

size: once
D: TRBD1
V: TRBV7-2
J: TRBJ1-1
CDR3: CASSLGVLQGGNTEAFF
DNA: TGTGCCAGCAGCTTAGGGGTCCTACAGGGGGGAAACACTGAAGCTTTCTTT

size: -
D: -
V: TRBV2
J: TRBJ1-2
CDR3: CASSPGPTGGYTF
DNA: TGTGCCAGCAGTCCGGGTCCTACTGGGGGCTACACCTTC

size: once
D: -
V: TRBV10-1
J: TRBJ2-4
CDR3: CASLVPRIAKNIQYF
DNA: TGCGCCAGCCTGGTACCACGGATAGCCAAAAACATTCAGTACTTC

size: -
D: -
V: TRBV27
J: TRBJ2-1
CDR3: CASSLGSYNEQFF
DNA: TGTGCCAGCAGTTTAGGGTCCTACAATGAGCAGTTCTTC

size: -
D: TRBD1
V: TRBV6-6
J: TRBJ2-7
CDR3: CASTSRQGISYEQYF
DNA: TGTGCCAGCACCTCAAGACAGGGCATCTCCTACGAGCAGTACTTC

size: few
D: TRBD1
V: TRBV11-2
J: TRBJ1-2
CDR3: CASSLLGQGPYGYTF
DNA: TGTGCCAGCAGCTTGCTGGGACAGGGCCCCTATGGCTACACCTTC

size: -
D: -
V: TRBV6-5
J: TRBJ2-5
CDR3: CASSYSTFPGETQYF
DNA: TGTGCCAGCAGTTACTCGACCTTCCCGGGGGAGACCCAGTACTTC

size: few
D: -
V: TRBV25-1
J: TRBJ2-4
CDR3: CASSGRGGGAKNIQYF
DNA: TGTGCCAGCAGTGGGAGGGGCGGCGGGGCCAAAAACATTCAGTACTTC

size: -
D: -
V: TRBV6-6
J: TRBJ1-1
CDR3: CASSYPGQGITEAFF
DNA: TGTGCCAGCAGTTACCCTGGCCAGGGGATTACTGAAGCTTTCTTT

size: -
D: TRBD2
V: TRBV15
J: TRBJ2-7
CDR3: CATRLAREQYF
DNA: TGTGCCACTCGACTAGCTCGCGAGCAGTACTTC

size: -
D: TRBD1
V: TRBV5-8
J: TRBJ1-4
CDR3: CASSFSGTGEKLFF
DNA: TGTGCCAGCAGCTTTTCCGGGACAGGGGAAAAACTGTTTTTT

size: -
D: -
V: TRBV4-1
J: TRBJ2-3
CDR3: CASSQAFPSTDTQYF
DNA: TGCGCCAGCAGCCAAGCTTTCCCTAGCACAGATACGCAGTATTTT

size: -
D: TRBD1
V: TRBV23-1
J: TRBJ2-3
CDR3: CASSPHRGGTDTQYF
DNA: TGCGCCAGCAGTCCCCACAGGGGCGGCACAGATACGCAGTATTTT

size: -
D: -
V: TRBV5-3
J: TRBJ1-2
CDR3: CARSLVYSGTPTNYGYTF
DNA: TGTGCCAGAAGCTTGGTGTACTCCGGGACACCAACTAACTATGGCTACACCTTC

size: -
D: TRBD1
V: TRBV27
J: TRBJ2-7
CDR3: CASSFQGDSYEQYF
DNA: TGTGCCAGCAGTTTCCAGGGGGACTCCTACGAGCAGTACTTC

size: -
D: TRBD1
V: TRBV7-3
J: TRBJ1-3
CDR3: CASSFTGASGNTIYF
DNA: TGTGCCAGCAGCTTCACAGGGGCTTCCGGAAACACCATATATTTT

size: -
D: -
V: TRBV6-5
J: TRBJ1-5
CDR3: CASSAGRDSNQPQHF
DNA: TGTGCCAGCAGTGCAGGACGGGATAGCAATCAGCCCCAGCATTTT

size: -
D: -
V: TRBV19
J: TRBJ1-1
CDR3: CAIPRPVVSWDTEAFF
DNA: TGTGCCATCCCTCGGCCGGTAGTGAGTTGGGACACTGAAGCTTTCTTT

size: -
D: -
V: TRBV4-1
J: TRBJ2-1
CDR3: CASSQGPVGAGRVNEQFF
DNA: TGCGCCAGCAGCCAAGGACCAGTGGGGGCAGGGAGGGTCAATGAGCAGTTCTTC

size: -
D: TRBD2
V: TRBV7-9
J: TRBJ2-5
CDR3: CASSLTLAGDQETQYF
DNA: TGTGCCAGCAGCTTAACGTTAGCGGGGGATCAAGAGACCCAGTACTTC

size: few
D: -
V: TRBV2
J: TRBJ1-5
CDR3: CASSSPPQPQHF
DNA: TGTGCCAGCAGTTCACCTCCTCAGCCCCAGCATTTT

size: -
D: TRBD1
V: TRBV28
J: TRBJ1-2
CDR3: CASSLRRGQPNYGYTF
DNA: TGTGCCAGCAGTTTGCGAAGGGGACAGCCTAACTATGGCTACACCTTC

size: -
D: -
V: TRBV7-3
J: TRBJ2-7
CDR3: CASSLTRGSEQYF
DNA: TGTGCCAGCAGCTTAACGAGGGGGTCCGAGCAGTACTTC

size: -
D: TRBD1
V: TRBV14
J: TRBJ2-1
CDR3: CASSHTGQGVNNEQFF
DNA: TGTGCCAGCAGCCATACGGGACAGGGGGTTAACAATGAGCAGTTCTTC

size: -
D: TRBD1
V: TRBV28
J: TRBJ2-7
CDR3: CASRRTGSSYEQYF
DNA: TGTGCCAGCAGGCGGACAGGAAGCTCCTACGAGCAGTACTTC

size: -
D: TRBD1
V: TRBV11-2
J: TRBJ1-3
CDR3: CASSPPGTGDRNTIYF
DNA: TGTGCCAGCAGTCCACCCGGGACAGGGGATCGAAACACCATATATTTT

size: -
D: -
V: TRBV28
J: TRBJ2-7
CDR3: CATLRLNEQYF
DNA: TGTGCCACATTACGCCTCAACGAGCAGTACTTC